Listed here are 11 T cell receptor beta chains from one sample, sequenced in a study of blood T cells in healthy people across ages. A J-beta primer mix and a sample-barcoded 5' primer were used in a second PCR of roughly 6 to 12 cycles. One entry per CDR3 protein results from TCRdb running MiXCR on the 5' RACE reads. The sample records about 570,000 distinct CDR3 sequences, 25% to 30% being singletons. The material sequenced was blood. These receptors all come from a woman aged 70 to 79 in good health.

This chain joins TRBV6-2 or TRBV6-3 and TRBJ2-6; possibly TRBD1 for D (6 bases). Germline V gene data show CDR1 as MNHEY and CDR2 as SVGEGT. Trimming cost V 5 bases and J 9 bases, with 17 bases left between them. This CDR3 comprises 15 residues. This CDR3 reads CASSLRQAPDNVLTF. In nucleotides, the CDR3 is TGTGCCAGCAGTCTAAGACAGGCCCCTGACAACGTCCTGACTTTC.

This clonotype turned up a few times. The chain employs TRBV4-2 and TRBJ2-6, with D perhaps TRBD1 (5 bases). Germline loops: CDR1 LGHNA, CDR2 YNFKEQ. This CDR3 comprises 17 residues. Trimming removed 0 bases at V and 0 bases at J, with 9 bases between. CDR3 in amino acids: CASSQDQGISGANVLTF. The CDR3 DNA reads as TGTGCCAGCAGCCAAGACCAGGGAATCTCTGGGGCCAACGTCCTGACTTTC.

This chain joins TRBV7-6 and TRBJ2-7; D is perhaps TRBD1 (6 bases). Trimming shortened V by 0 bases and J by 0 bases, and 12 bases separated the two germline ends. CDR1 and CDR2 (germline): SGHVS, FNYEAQ. The CDR3 spans 16 residues. The CDR3 region has the DNA TGTGCCAGCAGCTTAGCGACGGCAGGGGTCTCCTACGAGCAGTACTTC. Encoded protein: CASSLATAGVSYEQYF.

The chain employs TRBV6-2 or TRBV6-3 and TRBJ2-5; D gene ambiguous. CDR1 MNHEY and CDR2 SVGEGT come from the germline V gene. V was cut by 2 bases and J by 5 bases, with 18 bases left in between. The CDR3 totals 16 residues. This chain's CDR3 is CASSYTAAGLGETQYF. CDR3 nucleotide sequence: TGTGCCAGCAGTTACACGGCGGCCGGGTTGGGTGAGACCCAGTACTTC.

This clonotype was detected a few times. The chain recombines TRBV12-3 or TRBV12-4 with TRBJ2-3; 11 bases line up with TRBD2. V lost 5 bases to trimming and J lost 2 bases; unmatched junction nucleotides: 9. The CDR3 runs 17 residues. The CDR3 spells CASSRMGLAANTDTQYF. For the CDR3, the DNA is TGTGCCAGCAGTCGTATGGGACTAGCGGCGAACACAGATACGCAGTATTTT.

At least ten counts were recorded for this clonotype. This chain uses TRBV9 with TRBJ1-3; 7 bases are shared with TRBD1. CDR1 is SGDLS and CDR2 is YYNGEE in the germline V gene. Unmatched junction bases numbered 5, after V lost 0 bases and J lost 2 bases. The CDR3 is made up of 16 amino acids. The CDR3 DNA is TGTGCCAGCAGCGTAGCCCCCGACAGGGCTGGAAACACCATATATTTT. Translating gives CASSVAPDRAGNTIYF.

In this sample, this clonotype turned up a few times. The V and J genes are TRBV5-1 and TRBJ1-2, with D possibly matching TRBD1 (5 bases). This CDR3 is 16 amino acids long. V lost 4 bases and J lost 2, with 18 bases in between. The V gene's germline CDR1 is SGHRS and CDR2 YFSETQ. CDR3 residues: CASSPRLGTPNYGYTF. The CDR3 bases are TGCGCCAGCAGCCCCCGTTTAGGGACTCCCAACTATGGCTACACCTTC. Supplemented by reference TRBV5-1 and TRBJ1-2, the full variable domain reads KAGVTQTPRYLIKTRGQQVTLSCSPISGHRSVSWYQQTPGQGLQFLFEYFSETQRNKGNFPGRFSGRQFSNSRSEMNVSTLELGDSALYLCASSPRLGTPNYGYTFGSGTRLTVV.

This clonotype was seen a handful of times. The chain employs TRBV7-2 and TRBJ2-3, with D unclear. Trimming pared 6 bases from V and 3 bases from J, leaving 16 bases between. CDR3 length equals 15 residues. Germline values: CDR1 SGHTA, CDR2 FQGNSA. CDR3 sequence reads: CASSSWAAPTDTQYF. The CDR3 nucleotides are TGTGCCAGCAGTTCATGGGCTGCCCCTACAGATACGCAGTATTTT.

V usage is TRBV4-3 and J usage is TRBJ2-3, with 11 bases matching TRBD2. There are 19 residues in the CDR3. Germline lookup yields CDR1 LGHNA and CDR2 YSLEER. V trimming: 0 bases; J trimming: 4 bases; junction bases outside the gene matches: 12. The chain's CDR3 is CASSQDFGLAGVRADTQYF. In DNA, the CDR3 is TGCGCCAGCAGCCAAGATTTCGGACTAGCGGGTGTGCGTGCAGATACGCAGTATTTT.

The chain carries TRBV21-1 and TRBJ1-2. TRBV21-1 is given as a pseudogene. CDR3 size: 13 residues. CDR3 sequence reads: CASSKVGSDGYTF. CDR3 in DNA: TGTGCCAGCAGCAAAGTGGGGAGCGATGGCTACACCTTC.

The chain carries TRBV7-7 and TRBJ1-6; D is uncertain. The CDR3 has 13 amino acids. Germline CDR1 and CDR2: SSHAT and FNYEAQ (reference sequence). The germline V and J ends were trimmed by 2 bases and 14 bases, with 13 bases remaining between them. CDR3 DNA sequence: TGTGCCAGCAGCTTAAATCCGGGAGAGACCCTCCACTTT. Translation gives CASSLNPGETLHF.